This T cell receptor beta chain emerged from a study of OX40 agonist ivuxolimab in advanced cancers. Germline V gene data show CDR1 as SGHTA and CDR2 as FQGNSA. Unmatched junction bases numbered 18, after V lost 5 bases and J lost 7 bases. The CDR3 totals 18 residues. Produced via immunoSEQ multiplex PCR; TCRdb's table is partial and in-frame only. The repertoire holds approximately 58,000 clones, approximately 80% seen once, with roughly 0.68% in the top ten. The specimen was CD4+ or CD8+ T cells sorted from blood, collected in a trial of the OX40 agonist ivuxolimab. The source of this sequence is an adult with an advanced solid tumor such as melanoma, head and neck, liver or kidney cancer. The chain recombines TRBV7-2 with TRBJ2-1; 9 bases agree with TRBD2. The CDR3 loop is CASSPIFLAGRYRNEQFF. The CDR3 bases are TGTGCCAGCAGCCCTATTTTTCTAGCGGGGAGGTATAGGAATGAGCAGTTCTTC.